This T cell receptor beta chain was found in a study of T cell responses to AZD1222 COVID-19 vaccine. Study-wide results and caveats: Repertoire sampling happened only post peak T cell response. Seropositive AZD1222 recipients at baseline numbered only 6 or 7.

Clones were read by immunoSEQ multiplex PCR, and TCRdb kept only the in-frame ones, dropping some. The sample carries some 130,000 clones, over 85% recorded once. This clone was observed a handful of times. The antigen is unknown. The CDR3 runs to 16 residues. Germline assignment: CDR1 SGHRS and CDR2 YFSETQ. Trimming at V came to 3 bases and at J to 0 bases, leaving 6 bases not matched to a gene. The sequences come from peripheral blood, collected on day 0 of AZD1222 vaccination. The rearrangement uses TRBV5-1 and TRBJ2-7; 10 nucleotides agree with TRBD1. The clonotype was recovered from an adult in good health. The chain's CDR3 is CASSWTGTGVSYEQYF. CDR3 nucleotide sequence: TGCGCCAGCAGCTGGACCGGGACAGGGGTCTCCTACGAGCAGTACTTC. The full variable domain, with the rest looked up from reference TRBV5-1 and TRBJ2-7, is KAGVTQTPRYLIKTRGQQVTLSCSPISGHRSVSWYQQTPGQGLQFLFEYFSETQRNKGNFPGRFSGRQFSNSRSEMNVSTLELGDSALYLCASSWTGTGVSYEQYFGPGTRLTVT.